Sequencing of this T cell receptor beta chain was carried out in a study of blood T cell repertoires in COVID-19. Study details: Whether acute or convalescent, the COVID-19 samples came from the United States, Italy and Spain.

Using immunoSEQ multiplex PCR, the repertoire was profiled, and TCRdb retains in-frame clones only, with some absent. The sample lists about 250,000 clones; roughly 90% were seen once. V shed 3 bases, J shed 6 bases, and the junction held 4 bases outside the gene matches. The CDR3 is made up of 13 amino acids. The V and J genes are TRBV12-3 or TRBV12-4 and TRBJ2-7, with 8 bases matching TRBD2. Sample: peripheral blood. This clonotype was sampled from an older woman with COVID-19, enrolled during active disease. This chain's CDR3 is CASSFSGGSEQYF. CDR3 nucleotide sequence: TGTGCCAGCAGTTTTTCGGGGGGGAGCGAGCAGTACTTC.